A single sample is the source of the 27 T cell receptor beta chains below, sequenced in a study of human T cells and chemical hapten exposure. TCRdb processed the RACE reads anew with MiXCR; each CDR3 protein has one entry. This table has about 340,000 distinct CDR3 sequences, approximately 6.3% appearing once. Stated time point: patch test 1, 2 weeks after DPC sensitization. Regarding treatment: therapeutic diphenylcyclopropenone sensitization with weekly scalp DPC. The source was whole blood, collected in connection with sensitization to the hapten diphenylcyclopropenone (DPC). The source is a woman under 30 with alopecia areata. Some clones in this sample may be carry-over from other donors' samples.

This rearrangement joins TRBV2 to TRBJ1-2; D uncertain. Germline V CDR1 and CDR2: SNHLY, FYNNEI. Trimming took 6 bases from V and 1 from J, leaving 9 bases between them. This CDR3 has 13 amino acids. CDR3 residues: CASSAQINYGYTF. The CDR3 DNA sequence: TGTGCCAGCAGCGCTCAAATTAACTATGGCTACACCTTC. Variable domain in full (rest from reference TRBV2 and TRBJ1-2): EPEVTQTPSHQVTQMGQEVILRCVPISNHLYFYWYRQILGQKVEFLVSFYNNEISEKSEIFDDQFSVERPDGSNFTLKIRSTKLEDSAMYFCASSAQINYGYTFGSGTRLTVV.

The DNA for the CDR3 is TGTGCCAGCAGTGAATCCGGGATCTCGGGTTCCCCCATTCAGTACTTC. It specifies CASSESGISGSPIQYF. The rearrangement joins TRBV25-1 to TRBJ2-4, with a tentative D call TRBD2 (5 bases). This CDR3 has 16 residues. V was clipped by 1 base and J by 9 bases, with 19 bases between them. Per the germline V gene, CDR1 is MGHDK and CDR2 is SYGVNS. The variable domain in full, completed from reference TRBV25-1 and TRBJ2-4, reads EADIYQTPRYLVIGTGKKITLECSQTMGHDKMYWYQQDPGMELHLIHYSYGVNSTEKGDLSSESTVSRIRTEHFPLTLESARPSHTSQYLCASSESGISGSPIQYFGAGTRLSVL.

This clonotype was counted between two and nine times. The chain joins TRBV5-8 to TRBJ2-4; 7 bases are a match to TRBD2. Germline values: CDR1 SGHTS, CDR2 YDEGEE. With V trimmed by 1 base and J by 7 bases, 14 bases remained unmatched. The length of the CDR3 is 17 residues. As DNA, the CDR3 is TGTGCCAGCAGCTTGATTGGAAGCGGGGCATTGAGGAACATTCAGTACTTC. Translation: CASSLIGSGALRNIQYF.

The chain recombines TRBV20-1 with TRBJ2-1; 11 bases are shared with TRBD2. V trimming: 6 bases; J trimming: 1 base; junction bases outside the gene matches: 11. From germline, CDR1 is DFQATT and CDR2 SNEGSKA (reference sequence). This CDR3 is 17 amino acids long. CDR3 in DNA: TGCAGTGCCGACGCCTCGACTAGCGGGGTGTCCTACAATGAGCAGTTCTTC. Translation: CSADASTSGVSYNEQFF.

There are a few counts of this clonotype. This rearrangement joins TRBV29-1 to TRBJ1-2, with 11 bases identical to TRBD1. The germline gives CDR1 SQVTM, CDR2 ANQGSEA. Trimming cost V 4 bases and J 11 bases; bases outside gene matches: 9. The CDR3 contains 13 residues. CDR3 DNA sequence: TGCAGCGTTGGGACAGGGGGCCCGCTCGGGTACACCTTC. This translates into CSVGTGGPLGYTF.

This clonotype was recorded a few times. The chain joins TRBV28 to TRBJ1-6, with D possibly being TRBD1 (6 bases). Trimming took 6 bases from V and 8 from J, leaving 14 bases between them. Germline V gene lookup returns CDR1 MDHEN and CDR2 SYDVKM. The CDR3 length is 14 residues. The CDR3 sequence is CASSSGEGHSPLHF. CDR3 sequence (DNA): TGTGCCAGCAGCTCAGGGGAGGGTCATTCACCCCTCCACTTT.

In this sample, this clonotype turned up a few times. The chain carries TRBV5-8 and TRBJ1-1, with a tentative D call TRBD1 (5 bases). CDR3 size: 13 residues. Germline CDR1 is SGHTS and CDR2 is YDEGEE. The germline V and J ends were trimmed by 2 bases and 11 bases, with 16 bases remaining between them. CDR3 region: CASSLDPTRDAFF. DNA of the CDR3: TGTGCCAGCAGCTTAGACCCGACGAGGGACGCTTTCTTT.

The chain employs TRBV3-1 and TRBJ2-7, with D perhaps matching TRBD1 (6 bases). The germline V gene has CDR1 LGHDT and CDR2 YNNKEL (reference sequence). The ends were cut back, 4 bases at V and 12 bases at J, with 16 bases in the middle. This CDR3 contains 12 residues. The CDR3 here is CASSLAGTTLYF. The CDR3 coding sequence is TGTGCCAGCAGCCTTGCCGGGACAACCTTGTACTTC.

In its sample, this clonotype was seen a few times. This chain joins TRBV9 and TRBJ1-1; 7 bases map to TRBD1. The germline V gene encodes CDR1 SGDLS and CDR2 YYNGEE. V dropped 5 bases and J dropped 4; count of bases not matched to a gene: 5. The CDR3 runs 13 residues. CDR3 coding DNA: TGTGCCAGCAGACCTTACAGGGGCACTGAAGCTTTCTTT. It codes for CASRPYRGTEAFF.

This clonotype was seen a few times. The rearrangement links TRBV5-5 to TRBJ1-1; the D is unclear. The CDR3 has 17 amino acids. V lost 0 bases and J lost 0, with 15 bases in between. Germline V lookup: CDR1 SGHKS, CDR2 YYEKEE (reference sequence). CDR3 amino acids: CASSLVDSGLMNTEAFF. DNA of the CDR3: TGTGCCAGCAGCTTGGTAGATTCGGGCCTCATGAACACTGAAGCTTTCTTT.

This clonotype has at least ten counts. This sequence joins TRBV7-3 and TRBJ1-1, with D tentatively TRBD1 (5 bases). Germline CDR1 is SGHTA and CDR2 is FQGTGA. Between the trimmed V and J ends, which lost 0 bases and 4 bases, there was a span of 9 bases. The CDR3 contains 14 residues. The CDR3 loop reads CASSLTSRGTEAFF. The CDR3 nucleotides read TGTGCCAGCAGCTTAACGTCGAGGGGCACTGAAGCTTTCTTT.

The table lists this clonotype with many counts. V gene TRBV27 combines with J gene TRBJ1-1; D not certain. The V gene lost 6 bases and the J gene lost 6 bases, with 14 bases spanning the gap. Germline CDR1 is MNHEY and CDR2 is SMNVEV (reference sequence). The CDR3 runs 13 residues. The CDR3 here is CASSDVQGPEAFF. DNA of the CDR3: TGTGCCAGCAGCGACGTACAAGGACCTGAAGCTTTCTTT.

J is TRBJ2-1 and V is TRBV14; 15 bases fit TRBD2. V was pared by 4 bases and J by 9 bases, with 10 bases of the junction left unmatched. Germline V CDR1 and CDR2: SGHDN, FVKESK. This CDR3 region has 17 residues. For the CDR3, the DNA is TGTGCCAGCAGCCCCTTACCGGGACTAGCGGGGGGCCTTGAGCAGTTCTTC. This encodes CASSPLPGLAGGLEQFF.

The table lists this clonotype with many counts. CDR3 residues: CSAREHYTDTQYF. As DNA, the CDR3 is TGCAGTGCTAGAGAACACTACACAGATACGCAGTATTTT. This sequence joins TRBV20-1 and TRBJ2-3; no clear D. CDR3 size: 13 residues. The germline V and J ends were trimmed by 0 bases and 2 bases, with 6 bases remaining between them. The germline V gene encodes CDR1 DFQATT and CDR2 SNEGSKA (reference sequence).

This clonotype was counted at least ten times. V usage is TRBV6-5 and J usage is TRBJ1-3, with TRBD1 as a possible D gene (5 bases). CDR3 length: 14 residues. The ends were cut back, 5 bases at V and 2 bases at J, with 10 bases in the middle. Germline lookup yields CDR1 MNHEY and CDR2 SVGAGI. Here the CDR3 reads CASSPGGTGNTIYF. The CDR3 coding sequence is TGTGCCAGCAGTCCCGGGGGAACTGGAAACACCATATATTTT.

This chain links TRBV28 with TRBJ1-4, with TRBD1 identical over 10 bases. This CDR3 has 20 amino acids. Germline V gene sequence: CDR1 MDHEN, CDR2 SYDVKM. Trimming cost V 2 bases and J 0 bases; bases outside gene matches: 12. CDR3 DNA: TGTGCCAGCAGTTTACCAAATCCCGGACAGGGGGGGACAACTAATGAAAAACTGTTTTTT. This translates into CASSLPNPGQGGTTNEKLFF.

This clonotype was counted a few times. This CDR3 reads CASSQEVTDSPLHF. The CDR3, as DNA: TGTGCCAGCAGCCAAGAAGTAACGGATTCACCCCTCCACTTT. This chain links TRBV4-2 with TRBJ1-6; D is ambiguous. The CDR3 is 14 amino acids. The V end lost 0 bases, the J end lost 8 bases, and 8 bases lay between the germline ends. Germline assignment: CDR1 LGHNA and CDR2 YNFKEQ.

This clonotype was recorded at least ten times. The V gene is TRBV28, the J gene TRBJ2-7; unclear D gene. The germline gives CDR1 MDHEN, CDR2 SYDVKM. The ends were cut back, 5 bases at V and 4 bases at J, with 9 bases in the middle. CDR3 length: 12 residues. CDR3 nucleotide sequence: TGTGCCAGCAGTCCTCGACCGTACGAGCAGTACTTC. It codes for CASSPRPYEQYF.

This chain joins TRBV20-1 and TRBJ1-5; D remains ambiguous. The CDR3 is 13 residues long. CDR1 is DFQATT, CDR2 SNEGSKA, per germline (reference sequence). The germline V and J ends were trimmed by 3 bases and 0 bases, with 6 bases remaining between them. DNA of the CDR3: TGCAGTGCTAGGGATAATAGCAATCAGCCCCAGCATTTT. Amino acid sequence: CSARDNSNQPQHF.

The V call is TRBV20-1, the J call TRBJ2-7; D is tentatively TRBD1 or TRBD2 (6 bases each). This CDR3 has 15 amino acids. Germline V gene lookup returns CDR1 DFQATT and CDR2 SNEGSKA (reference sequence). V dropped 6 bases and J dropped 0 bases, with 18 bases sitting between them. The CDR3: CSALEGGRASYEQYF. The CDR3 DNA follows: TGCAGTGCCCTAGAGGGGGGACGGGCCTCCTACGAGCAGTACTTC.

This clonotype was seen repeatedly, ten times or more. The chain joins TRBV12-3 or TRBV12-4 to TRBJ2-7; D may correspond to TRBD1 or TRBD2 (6 bases each). V was trimmed by 6 bases and J by 3 bases, leaving 12 bases between them. This CDR3 is built from 13 residues. CDR3 sequence (DNA): TGTGCCAGCAGCAAGGGGGGCGGCTACGAGCAGTACTTC. Its protein product is CASSKGGGYEQYF.

CDR3 bases: TGTGCCAGCAGTTTTAACACTGGCGATGAGCAGTTCTTC. Translating gives CASSFNTGDEQFF. V is TRBV27 and J is TRBJ2-1; no firm D call. V was pared by 3 bases and J by 8 bases, with 11 bases between. CDR1 MNHEY and CDR2 SMNVEV come from the germline V gene (reference sequence). This CDR3 has 13 amino acids.

This clonotype has more than one count but fewer than ten. This chain uses TRBV11-2 with TRBJ1-6; D unresolved. The V and J ends lost 3 bases and 9 bases respectively, with 15 bases between them. The CDR3 runs 15 residues. Germline V gene lookup returns CDR1 SGHAT and CDR2 FQNNGV. DNA for the CDR3: TGTGCCAGCAGCTTCTCTGGCTTAGGTGGTTCACCCCTCCACTTT. Translating gives CASSFSGLGGSPLHF. Using reference TRBV11-2 and TRBJ1-6 for the parts outside the CDR3, the full variable domain is EAGVAQSPRYKIIEKRQSVAFWCNPISGHATLYWYQQILGQGPKLLIQFQNNGVVDDSQLPKDRFSAERLKGVDSTLKIQPAKLEDSAVYLCASSFSGLGGSPLHFGNGTRLTVT.

At least ten counts were recorded for this clonotype. This CDR3 reads CSVATQGDQPQHF. The CDR3 DNA is TGCAGCGTTGCGACACAGGGGGATCAGCCCCAGCATTTT. J is TRBJ1-5 and V is TRBV29-1; 8 bases are a match to TRBD1. The J segment lost 5 bases and the V segment lost 4 bases, leaving 4 bases of the junction unmatched. This CDR3 spans 13 amino acids. Germline V gene sequence: CDR1 SQVTM, CDR2 ANQGSEA.

The chain links TRBV7-9 to TRBJ1-4; D is uncertain. CDR3 length: 13 residues. V lost 4 bases, J lost 7 bases, and 10 bases lay in between. Germline CDR1 and CDR2: SEHNR and FQNEAQ (reference sequence). CDR3 amino acids: CASSSPNVEKLFF. CDR3 DNA sequence: TGTGCCAGCAGCTCCCCCAATGTTGAAAAACTGTTTTTT.

The chain is built from TRBV7-6 and TRBJ1-4; 9 bases are shared with TRBD1. The germline V gene encodes CDR1 SGHVS and CDR2 FNYEAQ. The CDR3 has 14 amino acids. The V gene end was trimmed by 6 bases and the J gene end by 3 bases; junction bases not matched to a gene: 2. The CDR3 loop is CASSRQGANEKLFF. The CDR3 DNA sequence: TGTGCCAGCAGTCGACAGGGGGCTAATGAAAAACTGTTTTTT.

This chain joins TRBV11-2 and TRBJ2-2; 10 positions match TRBD2. Looked up from germline, CDR1 is SGHAT and CDR2 is FQNNGV. J was trimmed by 6 bases and V by 5 bases; bases with no gene match: 9. CDR3 length: 16 amino acids. The CDR3 loop is CASSISGGPPPGELFF. As DNA, the CDR3 is TGTGCCAGCAGCATTAGCGGGGGGCCCCCCCCCGGGGAGCTGTTTTTT. Based on the CDR3 plus reference TRBV11-2 and TRBJ2-2, the full variable domain is EAGVAQSPRYKIIEKRQSVAFWCNPISGHATLYWYQQILGQGPKLLIQFQNNGVVDDSQLPKDRFSAERLKGVDSTLKIQPAKLEDSAVYLCASSISGGPPPGELFFGEGSRLTVL.